The 13 T cell receptor beta chains below were found in one sample sequenced in a study of Graves' ophthalmopathy and Graves' hyperthyroidism. Researchers took RNA transcripts and amplified TCR beta CDR3 regions from them. The authors performed first-round RT-PCR with HTBI primers and then a second-round multiplex PCR. MiXCR was run by TCRdb on the multiplex PCR reads, yielding one entry per CDR3 protein. There are hundreds of thousands of distinct CDR3 sequences in the sample; approximately 22% occur only once, and approximately 7% lies in the top ten. Sequencing was performed on peripheral blood. Source of these receptors: a woman aged 18-35 years with stable Graves' hyperthyroidism. Some clones in this sample may be carry-over from other donors' samples.

This clonotype was observed at least ten times. The chain uses TRBV6-1 and TRBJ1-2; unclear D gene. CDR3 length: 15 amino acids. Germline values: CDR1 MNHNS, CDR2 SASEGT. The V and J ends lost 5 bases and 5 bases respectively, with 18 bases between them. DNA of the CDR3: TGTGCCAGCAGTCCGGAGCCAGGTTTGGGGTATGGCTACACCTTC. It specifies CASSPEPGLGYGYTF.

This clonotype was observed a few times. The V and J genes are TRBV19 and TRBJ2-7, with D perhaps matching TRBD1 or TRBD2 (6 bases each). V was cut by 5 bases and J by 5 bases, with 16 bases left in between. Germline CDR1 LNHDA, CDR2 SQIVND (reference sequence). The CDR3 runs 14 residues. The DNA for the CDR3 is TGTGCCAGTAGTGGGGGGCGACTCAGGGACGAGCAGTACTTC. Its protein product is CASSGGRLRDEQYF.

In its sample, this clonotype was seen a few times. The V call is TRBV29-1, the J call TRBJ1-1; D call uncertain. V was clipped by 4 bases and J by 1 base, with 7 bases between them. From germline, CDR1 is SQVTM and CDR2 ANQGSEA. The CDR3 consists of 12 residues. The CDR3 spells CSVGGGNTEAFF. The CDR3 DNA follows: TGCAGCGTTGGGGGAGGGAACACTGAAGCTTTCTTT.

This clonotype occurred many times. The chain employs TRBV27 and TRBJ1-6; a weak D match, TRBD1 (5 bases). This CDR3 spans 15 amino acids. The V gene lost 3 bases and the J gene lost 7 bases, with 13 bases spanning the gap. Germline CDR1 reads MNHEY; CDR2 reads SMNVEV (reference sequence). This CDR3 reads CASSLSLTVNSPLHF. The CDR3 DNA reads as TGTGCCAGCAGTTTGTCCCTGACAGTAAATTCACCCCTCCACTTT.

The chain employs TRBV10-3 and TRBJ2-7; 11 nucleotides line up with TRBD1. The CDR3 spans 13 residues. V was clipped by 5 bases and J by 6 bases; unmatched bases: 3. Germline V gene sequence: CDR1 ENHRY, CDR2 SYGVKD. CDR3 residues: CAISWDRGAEQYF. CDR3 DNA sequence: TGTGCCATCAGTTGGGACAGGGGGGCCGAGCAGTACTTC.

In this sample, this clonotype turned up many times. The V gene is TRBV20-1, the J gene TRBJ2-7; TRBD1 matches at 8 bases. Losses at the gene ends were 0 bases for V and 4 bases for J; bases not matched to a gene: 8. The germline V gene has CDR1 DFQATT and CDR2 SNEGSKA (reference sequence). This CDR3 contains 15 residues. DNA of the CDR3: TGCAGTGCTAGAGATCGTCCGGGACAGGCGTACGAGCAGTACTTC. Encoded protein: CSARDRPGQAYEQYF.

This clonotype was detected ten times or more. The J gene is TRBJ1-5, the V gene TRBV12-3 or TRBV12-4, with unresolved D. Trimming left V 5 bases short and J 6 bases short, with 17 bases between. The CDR3 spans 15 residues. CDR3 nucleotides: TGTGCCAGCAGTCCAACTTCGGGGAATTCTCAGCCCCAGCATTTT. It encodes CASSPTSGNSQPQHF.

This clonotype was counted only a few times. The chain is built from TRBV12-3 or TRBV12-4 and TRBJ2-7; D perhaps matches TRBD2 (6 bases). V shed 3 bases and J shed 2 bases, with 14 bases lying between them. The CDR3 covers 15 residues. This CDR3 reads CASSFGTQDPYEQYF. The CDR3 region has the DNA TGTGCCAGCAGTTTCGGGACTCAGGACCCCTACGAGCAGTACTTC.

The rearrangement uses TRBV28 and TRBJ1-1, with no clear D. The CDR3 runs 11 residues. Germline values: CDR1 MDHEN, CDR2 SYDVKM. Trimming cost V 8 bases and J 8 bases, with 12 bases left between them. The CDR3 DNA reads TGTGCCAGCCGGGGAATTAACGAAGCTTTCTTT. It yields the protein CASRGINEAFF. The variable domain in full, completed from reference TRBV28 and TRBJ1-1, reads DVKVTQSSRYLVKRTGEKVFLECVQDMDHENMFWYRQDPGLGLRLIYFSYDVKMKEKGDIPEGYSVSREKKERFSLILESASTNQTSMYLCASRGINEAFFGQGTRLTVV.

This clonotype has more than one count but fewer than ten. V is TRBV11-3 and J is TRBJ2-5; D is possibly TRBD2 (5 bases). This CDR3 contains 14 residues. V was trimmed by 1 base and J by 2 bases, leaving 8 bases between them. The germline CDR1 and CDR2 sequences are SGHNT and YENEEA. Written as DNA, the CDR3 is TGTGCCAGCAGCTTAGTCCGGGAACAAGAGACCCAGTACTTC. Translated, it gives CASSLVREQETQYF.

The genes are TRBV6-2 or TRBV6-3 and TRBJ2-5, with D maybe TRBD2 (6 bases). From germline, CDR1 is MNHEY and CDR2 SVGEGT. CDR3 size: 13 residues. V was clipped by 1 base and J by 5 bases, with 8 bases between them. The CDR3 here is CASSYWDSETQYF. As DNA, the CDR3 is TGTGCCAGCAGTTACTGGGACTCCGAGACCCAGTACTTC.

This clonotype was detected ten times or more. An end of the junction differs from the germline gene, which may be a read error. J is TRBJ1-5 and V is TRBV6-1; D not resolved. The CDR3 consists of 14 residues. The V gene's germline CDR1 is MNHNS and CDR2 SASEGT. CDR3 protein: CASSEGQMYQPQHF. The CDR3 DNA sequence: TGTGCCAGCAGTGAAGGGCAGATGTATCAGCCCCAGCACTTT.

This clonotype was counted ten times or more. The chain combines TRBV27 with TRBJ2-5; D perhaps matches TRBD1 (5 bases). V lost 3 bases to trimming and J lost 1 base, with 9 bases between them. Germline V CDR1 and CDR2: MNHEY, SMNVEV (reference sequence). The CDR3 sequence is 14 residues long. CDR3 DNA: TGTGCCAGCAGTTTCATTCAGGGCCAAGAGACCCAGTACTTC. Amino acids: CASSFIQGQETQYF.